The 23 T cell receptor beta chains presented below share a single source sample, sequenced in a study of PD-1 blockade in classical Hodgkin lymphoma. Method: immunoSEQ multiplex PCR; TCRdb's copy keeps in-frame clones and lacks some. The data show around 42,000 clones, with approximately 64% seen just once and approximately 3% held by the top ten. Patients all relapsed after autologous stem cell transplantation, and there was variation in brentuximab vedotin exposure. Sequences were derived from peripheral blood mononuclear cells (PBMCs), sampled at baseline. These receptors came from a human donor with classical Hodgkin lymphoma.

The V gene is TRBV2, the J gene TRBJ2-2; D ambiguous. The ends were cut back, 3 bases at V and 2 bases at J, with 10 bases in the middle. The CDR3 consists of 15 residues. Germline-derived CDR1 and CDR2 are SNHLY and FYNNEI. Here the CDR3 reads CASSEPAINTGELFF. CDR3 DNA: TGTGCCAGCAGTGAGCCGGCCATCAACACCGGGGAGCTGTTTTTT.

This clone occurred a few times. This sequence joins TRBV9 and TRBJ1-1; tentatively, D is TRBD1 (6 bases). Deletions cut 0 bases from V and 6 bases from J, with 12 bases between. Germline V gene lookup returns CDR1 SGDLS and CDR2 YYNGEE. This CDR3 comprises 14 residues. In DNA, the CDR3 is TGTGCCAGCAGCGTAGCTGACGGGGGCTCTGAAGCTTTCTTT. Its translation: CASSVADGGSEAFF.

The V call is TRBV5-5, the J call TRBJ2-7, with 11 bases fitting TRBD2. Per the germline V gene, CDR1 is SGHKS and CDR2 is YYEKEE (reference sequence). The V and J ends lost 0 bases and 4 bases, in that order; junction bases with no gene match: 0. The CDR3 runs 14 residues. Here the CDR3 DNA reads TGTGCCAGCAGCTTGGGGACTAGCGGGTACGAGCAGTACTTC. It encodes CASSLGTSGYEQYF. The variable domain in full, with the rest retrieved from reference TRBV5-5 and TRBJ2-7, is DAGVTQSPTHLIKTRGQQVTLRCSPISGHKSVSWYQQVLGQGPQFIFQYYEKEERGRGNFPDRFSARQFPNYSSELNVNALLLGDSALYLCASSLGTSGYEQYFGPGTRLTVT.

This clone is classed as medium-sized. The chain links TRBV7-9 to TRBJ2-7, with no clear D. This CDR3 spans 14 amino acids. Germline V gene data show CDR1 as SEHNR and CDR2 as FQNEAQ (reference sequence). The ends were cut back, 4 bases at V and 4 bases at J, with 14 bases in the middle. The CDR3 DNA reads as TGTGCCAGCAGCTCAGACTTGGGGTTTTACGAGCAGTACTTC. Residues: CASSSDLGFYEQYF.

This clone came up once. The genes are TRBV28 and TRBJ1-1; a weak D match, TRBD1 (5 bases). Germline V gene data show CDR1 as MDHEN and CDR2 as SYDVKM. With 3 bases removed from V and 1 base from J, the gap between germline ends came to 9 bases. The CDR3 extends over 14 amino acids. The CDR3 coding sequence is TGTGCCAGCAGTTTGGCCGGGGCGAACACTGAAGCTTTCTTT. This sequence encodes CASSLAGANTEAFF.

V and J are TRBV7-3 and TRBJ1-5; maybe TRBD1 (5 bases). CDR3 length equals 13 residues. V lost 2 bases to trimming and J lost 7 bases, with 9 bases between them. Looked up from germline, CDR1 is SGHTA and CDR2 is FQGTGA. CDR3 residues: CASSLGWGQPQHF. For the CDR3, the DNA is TGTGCCAGCAGCTTAGGGTGGGGGCAGCCCCAGCATTTT.

This chain joins TRBV27 and TRBJ2-1; 12 bases are shared with TRBD1. Germline loops: CDR1 MNHEY, CDR2 SMNVEV (reference sequence). Germline trimming cut 5 bases from V and 12 bases from J; bases unmatched to any gene: 29. The CDR3 consists of 21 residues. In DNA, the CDR3 is TGTGCCAGCAGTAACACTCCACCGGGGACAGGGGGCGAGAGCGGACCCCAGGGGCAGTTCTTC. This translates into CASSNTPPGTGGESGPQGQFF.

J is TRBJ2-5 and V is TRBV7-7; D perhaps matches TRBD1 (6 bases). V lost 6 bases and J 5 bases, leaving 13 bases between the germline ends. Per the germline V gene, CDR1 is SSHAT and CDR2 is FNYEAQ (reference sequence). The CDR3 extends over 13 amino acids. Written as DNA, the CDR3 is TGTGCCAGCAGTCTACAGGGAGTGGAGACCCAGTACTTC. This translates into CASSLQGVETQYF.

V usage is TRBV7-3 and J usage is TRBJ2-1; TRBD2 agrees at 14 bases. The CDR3 covers 20 residues. Germline loops: CDR1 SGHTA, CDR2 FQGTGA. V lost 5 bases to trimming and J lost 2 bases; unmatched junction nucleotides: 14. The chain's CDR3 is CASSTPPWTSGRRTYNEQFF. DNA of the CDR3: TGTGCCAGCAGCACCCCTCCATGGACTAGCGGGAGGCGCACCTACAATGAGCAGTTCTTC.

This chain connects TRBV7-8 to TRBJ2-7, with D unclear. CDR1 SGHVS and CDR2 FQNEAQ come from the germline V gene. Trimming took 2 bases from V and 2 from J, leaving 10 bases between them. This CDR3 has 14 residues. The CDR3 bases are TGTGCCAGCAGCTTAAAGGACCCCCCCTACGAGCAGTACTTC. Amino acids: CASSLKDPPYEQYF.

This chain joins TRBV6-5 and TRBJ1-1, with unresolved D. Per the germline V gene, CDR1 is MNHEY and CDR2 is SVGAGI. V lost 9 bases and J 3 bases, leaving 11 bases between the germline ends. The CDR3 covers 12 residues. Here the CDR3 DNA reads TGTGCCAGTTACCACAGAGACACTGAAGCTTTCTTT. It translates to CASYHRDTEAFF.

The rearrangement joins TRBV28 to TRBJ2-2; 11 bases map to TRBD2. Germline V gene lookup returns CDR1 MDHEN and CDR2 SYDVKM. CDR3 length: 17 residues. The trim removed 4 bases at V and 3 bases at J, leaving 7 bases unmatched. The DNA for the CDR3 is TGTGCCAGCAGTTCCCGACTAGCGGGAACAGACACCGGGGAGCTGTTTTTT. Protein sequence: CASSSRLAGTDTGELFF.

The rearrangement links TRBV7-6 to TRBJ2-7; perhaps TRBD1 as D (6 bases). This CDR3 is 13 amino acids long. Germline CDR1 reads SGHVS; CDR2 reads FNYEAQ. Trimming removed 0 bases from V and 3 bases from J, with 6 bases in between. For the CDR3, the DNA is TGTGCCAGCAGCTTAGCAGGGGGCTACGAGCAGTACTTC. It is translated as CASSLAGGYEQYF.

The chain carries TRBV6-5 and TRBJ1-2, with D possibly matching TRBD1 (5 bases). The CDR3 spans 13 residues. The V end was cut by 4 bases, the J end by 3 bases, with 9 bases between. From germline, CDR1 is MNHEY and CDR2 SVGAGI. Here the CDR3 reads CASSSTGHYGYTF. The CDR3 DNA reads TGTGCCAGCAGTTCTACAGGTCACTATGGCTACACCTTC.

This clone was seen more than once but under ten times. Here the CDR3 reads CASSLNLFSGGSYEQYF. The CDR3 DNA sequence: TGTGCCAGCAGTTTAAACTTATTCTCAGGGGGCTCCTACGAGCAGTACTTC. The gene calls are TRBV28 and TRBJ2-7; 7 nucleotides match TRBD1. V gave up 2 bases and J gave up 0 bases; unmatched junction bases: 10. The CDR3 loop spans 17 amino acids. Germline V lookup: CDR1 MDHEN, CDR2 SYDVKM.

The chain uses TRBV2 and TRBJ1-4; perhaps TRBD1 as D (6 bases). Germline V gene sequence: CDR1 SNHLY, CDR2 FYNNEI. The CDR3 runs 15 residues. Trimming removed 7 bases at V and 7 bases at J, with 19 bases between. CDR3 residues: CASISNRVGTEKLFF. The CDR3 DNA is TGTGCCAGCATCAGTAACAGGGTTGGGACTGAAAAACTGTTTTTT.

The V call is TRBV28, the J call TRBJ1-5; maybe TRBD1 (5 bases). Trimming took 1 base from V and 2 from J, leaving 18 bases between them. The CDR3 contains 18 residues. The V gene's germline CDR1 is MDHEN and CDR2 SYDVKM. The CDR3 region is CASSLLGKGQLGNQPQHF. As DNA, the CDR3 is TGTGCCAGCAGTTTATTGGGGAAGGGGCAATTGGGCAATCAGCCCCAGCATTTT.

With respect to this clone: A much larger clone differs by one base, so this may be a read error. This sequence joins TRBV27 and TRBJ2-2; D is ambiguous. This CDR3 has 11 residues. Deletions cut 6 bases from V and 4 bases from J, with 3 bases between. CDR1 MNHEY and CDR2 SMNVEV come from the germline V gene (reference sequence). The CDR3 loop reads CASSLTGELFF. In nucleotides, the CDR3 is TGTGCCAGCAGCCTCACCGGGGAGCTGTTTTTT.

V and J are TRBV7-6 and TRBJ2-1; 7 positions match TRBD1. The CDR3 consists of 15 residues. Germline CDR1 is SGHVS and CDR2 is FNYEAQ. After removal of 4 bases from V and 3 bases from J, the junction contained 6 bases not matched to a gene. The CDR3 is CASSYKQGFYNEQFF. CDR3 in DNA: TGTGCCAGCAGCTACAAACAGGGGTTCTACAATGAGCAGTTCTTC.

V is TRBV18 and J is TRBJ2-7; D is undetermined. With 8 bases removed from V and 7 bases from J, the gap between germline ends came to 21 bases. The CDR3 sequence is 14 residues long. Germline V CDR1 and CDR2: KGHSH, LQKENI. The CDR3 spells CASTLYNFYGEQYF. In nucleotides, the CDR3 is TGTGCCAGCACCCTATATAACTTTTACGGGGAGCAGTACTTC.

The chain is built from TRBV9 and TRBJ2-7; 9 positions agree with TRBD1. The V and J ends lost 3 bases and 6 bases, in that order; junction bases with no gene match: 7. Germline V gene data show CDR1 as SGDLS and CDR2 as YYNGEE. The CDR3 consists of 14 residues. The CDR3 nucleotides are TGTGCCAGCAGCGCGGACAGGGGTTTCGCCGAGCAGTACTTC. Protein: CASSADRGFAEQYF. Combining the CDR3 with reference TRBV9 and TRBJ2-7 gives the whole variable domain DSGVTQTPKHLITATGQRVTLRCSPRSGDLSVYWYQQSLDQGLQFLIQYYNGEERAKGNILERFSAQQFPDLHSELNLSSLELGDSALYFCASSADRGFAEQYFGPGTRLTVT.

The CDR3 DNA follows: TGTGCCAGCTCACCACTTGACATCGGTTCCAATGAGCAGTTCTTC. Its protein product is CASSPLDIGSNEQFF. V and J are TRBV18 and TRBJ2-1; D unclear. The CDR3 consists of 15 residues. Germline V gene lookup returns CDR1 KGHSH and CDR2 LQKENI. The germline V and J ends were trimmed by 1 base and 6 bases, with 13 bases remaining between them.

The rearrangement uses TRBV9 and TRBJ2-7; D unclear. Trimming cost V 1 base and J 1 base, with 6 bases left between them. This CDR3 has 13 residues. Germline CDR1 and CDR2: SGDLS and YYNGEE. CDR3: CASSVTTSYEQYF. CDR3 sequence (DNA): TGTGCCAGCAGCGTAACGACTTCCTACGAGCAGTACTTC.